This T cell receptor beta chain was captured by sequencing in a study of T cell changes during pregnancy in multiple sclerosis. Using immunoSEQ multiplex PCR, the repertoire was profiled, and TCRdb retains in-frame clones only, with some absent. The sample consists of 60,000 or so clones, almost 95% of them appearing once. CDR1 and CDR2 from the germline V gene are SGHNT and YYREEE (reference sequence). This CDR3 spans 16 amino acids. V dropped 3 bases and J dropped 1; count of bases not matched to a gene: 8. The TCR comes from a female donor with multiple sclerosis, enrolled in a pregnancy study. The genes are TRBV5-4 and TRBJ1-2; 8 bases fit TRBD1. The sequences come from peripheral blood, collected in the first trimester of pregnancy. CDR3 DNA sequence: TGTGCCAGCAGCTCCATGGGACAGGCCCATAACTATGGCTACACCTTC. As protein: CASSSMGQAHNYGYTF.